This T cell receptor (beta chain) comes out of a study of blood T cell repertoires in COVID-19. About the study: In each case, the material was cDNA or gDNA derived from T cells, B-cell-depleted T cells, or PBMCs.

Authors' data handling: For nucleated cells, counts were estimated from reference gene primer amplification. Assay used: immunoSEQ multiplex PCR; TCRdb lists only in-frame clones, some missing. That table gives V, J and clone size, and the DNA gave D and trimming. This table has some 250,000 clones, under 90% appearing once. Trimming removed 3 bases at V and 1 base at J, with 6 bases between. CDR3 length equals 13 residues. Study members were between about 18 and 100 years old and lived in some 22 US regions. Self-reported history from a screening survey and questionnaire set each donor's cohort. The receptor comes from a man aged 18 to 30 who had recovered from COVID-19. The sample was PBMCs or T cells enriched from blood (not recorded which). V is TRBV12-3 or TRBV12-4 and J is TRBJ1-1, with a weak D call TRBD1 (5 bases). The CDR3 nucleotides read TGTGCCAGCAGTTTTACAGGGAACACTGAAGCTTTCTTT. Its translation: CASSFTGNTEAFF.